One T cell receptor beta chain is described in this entry. This record comes from a study of blood T cell repertoires in COVID-19. Study-wide background: T cells, B-cell-depleted T cells, or PBMCs provided the cDNA or gDNA that served as material.

From germline, CDR1 is SGHNT and CDR2 YYREEE (reference sequence). The V and J ends lost 4 bases and 7 bases, in that order; junction bases with no gene match: 8. This CDR3 spans 14 amino acids. Authors' data handling: Estimated nucleated cell counts came from reference gene primer amplification. The table came from immunoSEQ multiplex PCR; TCRdb's copy has only in-frame clones and leaves some out. V, J and clone size were drawn from that table, and D and trimming were deduced from the DNA. The sample includes 200,000 to 250,000 clones, roughly 84% of them seen just once. The sequenced sample was peripheral blood. The chain uses TRBV5-4 and TRBJ1-2; 9 nucleotides match TRBD1. The TCR sequence derives from a woman aged 45-65 years with acute or convalescent COVID-19. CDR3 DNA: TGTGCCAGCAGCCGGGACAGGGCGCTGGGTGGCTACACCTTC. It yields the protein CASSRDRALGGYTF. Complete variable domain (other parts from reference TRBV5-4 and TRBJ1-2): ETGVTQSPTHLIKTRGQQVTLRCSSQSGHNTVSWYQQALGQGPQFIFQYYREEENGRGNFPPRFSGLQFPNYSSELNVNALELDDSALYLCASSRDRALGGYTFGSGTRLTVV.